One and the same sample provided the 27 T cell receptor beta chains below, sequenced in a study of blood T cells in healthy people across ages. A second PCR of roughly 7 to 11 cycles used a sample-barcoded 5' primer and a J-beta primer mix. TCRdb called the 5' RACE reads again in MiXCR, with one record for every CDR3 protein. The sample has fewer than 1,000,000 distinct CDR3 sequences; roughly 44% are singletons. The sequenced sample was blood. The receptors here all came from a man in his sixties in good health.

About this clonotype itself: The germline gene is not matched at one end of the junction; a read error may be the cause. The chain recombines TRBV9 with TRBJ2-5; D ambiguous. Per germline, CDR1 SGDLS and CDR2 YYNGEE. The CDR3 covers 13 residues. The CDR3 loop is CASSVGYQMAQYF. CDR3 coding DNA: TGTGCTAGCAGCGTAGGGTACCAGATGGCCCAGTACTTC.

This clonotype was recorded a few times. The chain combines TRBV7-3 with TRBJ2-3; D is perhaps TRBD1 (5 bases). Trimming removed 2 bases from V and 6 bases from J, with 18 bases in between. This CDR3 has 16 amino acids. The V gene's germline CDR1 is SGHTA and CDR2 FQGTGA. CDR3 nucleotides: TGTGCCAGCAGCTTAGATGGGGCTAGAAAGACCGATACGCAGTATTTT. This encodes CASSLDGARKTDTQYF.

This clonotype has just a few counts. The chain carries TRBV9 and TRBJ1-1; no clear D gene. The CDR3 runs 15 residues. Germline V gene data show CDR1 as SGDLS and CDR2 as YYNGEE. Trimming stripped 0 bases from V and 0 bases from J, with 9 bases between. The CDR3 spells CASSVGGAVNTEAFF. Here the CDR3 DNA reads TGTGCCAGCAGCGTAGGTGGAGCGGTGAACACTGAAGCTTTCTTT.

The genes are TRBV9 and TRBJ1-2; 10 bases match TRBD1. The CDR3 extends over 14 amino acids. With V trimmed by 0 bases and J by 8 bases, 4 bases remained unmatched. CDR1 and CDR2 from the germline V gene are SGDLS and YYNGEE. The CDR3 DNA follows: TGTGCCAGCAGCGTAGGGGGGACAGGGGTCGGCTACACCTTC. This translates into CASSVGGTGVGYTF.

The chain couples TRBV20-1 to TRBJ1-1; no reliable D call. V lost 5 bases and J 2 bases, leaving 15 bases between the germline ends. The CDR3 totals 14 residues. CDR1 and CDR2 (germline): DFQATT, SNEGSKA (reference sequence). The CDR3: CSALGAKGNTEAFF. CDR3 DNA sequence: TGCAGTGCTCTCGGCGCCAAGGGAAACACTGAAGCTTTCTTT.

This clonotype was seen only a few times. V usage is TRBV4-3 and J usage is TRBJ1-1; no reliable D call. The V gene's germline CDR1 is LGHNA and CDR2 YSLEER. Trimming removed 2 bases at V and 6 bases at J, with 13 bases between. The CDR3 length is 14 residues. The CDR3 DNA reads TGCGCCAGCAGCCAATCCAGAGGTTATTCTGAAGCTTTCTTT. Translation gives CASSQSRGYSEAFF.

J is TRBJ1-2 and V is TRBV5-6, with a possible D match to TRBD1 (5 bases). Germline CDR1 SGHDT, CDR2 YYEEEE. This CDR3 spans 16 amino acids. The V end lost 4 bases, the J end lost 4 bases, and 20 bases lay between the germline ends. CDR3 amino acids: CASSLRDWTYSYGYTF. The CDR3, as DNA: TGTGCCAGCAGCCTACGGGACTGGACATACAGCTATGGCTACACCTTC.

The table lists this clonotype with a few counts. The CDR3: CASSPGLATGELFF. Written as DNA, the CDR3 is TGTGCCAGCAGTCCCGGGCTGGCCACCGGGGAGCTGTTTTTT. The chain couples TRBV27 to TRBJ2-2; D uncertain. Trimming shortened V by 5 bases and J by 4 bases, and 11 bases separated the two germline ends. Germline loops: CDR1 MNHEY, CDR2 SMNVEV (reference sequence). The length of the CDR3 is 14 residues.

The J gene is TRBJ2-1, the V gene TRBV3-1, with D possibly being TRBD1 or TRBD2 (5 bases each). The CDR3 is 13 residues long. V shed 3 bases and J shed 15 bases, with 18 bases lying between them. Germline lookup yields CDR1 LGHDT and CDR2 YNNKEL (reference sequence). Written as DNA, the CDR3 is TGTGCCAGCAGCCACCCTTCGGGACCGGACCGGTTCTTC. Translated, it gives CASSHPSGPDRFF.

This clonotype was picked up a small number of times. CDR3 nucleotide sequence: TGTGCCAGCAGTAGGCAGGGGGAGGCGAACACTGAAGCTTTCTTT. The encoded protein is CASSRQGEANTEAFF. The V gene is TRBV13, the J gene TRBJ1-1; 7 bases are shared with TRBD1. CDR3 length: 15 residues. J lost 1 base, V lost 6 bases, and 8 bases had no gene match. CDR1 is PRHDT and CDR2 is FYEKMQ in the germline V gene (reference sequence).

The V call is TRBV6-5, the J call TRBJ2-1, with D possibly TRBD2 on 6 matching bases. Between the trimmed V and J ends, which lost 4 bases and 0 bases, there was a span of 16 bases. The length of the CDR3 is 17 residues. Germline CDR1 is MNHEY and CDR2 is SVGAGI. Written as DNA, the CDR3 is TGTGCCAGCAGTTCCCCCGGGACTGCGGCCTCCTACAATGAGCAGTTCTTC. As protein: CASSSPGTAASYNEQFF.

This rearrangement joins TRBV6-5 to TRBJ2-7; 11 bases map to TRBD2. The germline V gene has CDR1 MNHEY and CDR2 SVGAGI. Losses at the gene ends were 6 bases for V and 0 bases for J; bases not matched to a gene: 4. This CDR3 spans 15 amino acids. CDR3 sequence: CASRIAGGPSYEQYF. In nucleotides, the CDR3 is TGTGCCAGCAGAATAGCGGGGGGGCCCTCCTACGAGCAGTACTTC.

This clonotype was recorded a few times. This chain uses TRBV7-2 with TRBJ2-7; 11 bases fit TRBD1. Looked up from germline, CDR1 is SGHTA and CDR2 is FQGNSA. The V gene end was trimmed by 3 bases and the J gene end by 3 bases; junction bases not matched to a gene: 4. The CDR3 spans 15 residues. This CDR3 reads CASSFTGTGGYEQYF. As DNA, the CDR3 is TGTGCCAGCAGCTTTACCGGGACAGGGGGCTACGAGCAGTACTTC.

The chain employs TRBV24-1 and TRBJ2-1; 7 bases line up with TRBD1. CDR1 is KGHDR, CDR2 SFDVKD, per germline. After removal of 1 base from V and 2 bases from J, the junction contained 4 bases not matched to a gene. The CDR3 is made up of 16 amino acids. CDR3 coding DNA: TGTGCCACCAGTGATTTAGTAGGGGGCGCCTACAATGAGCAGTTCTTC. It yields the protein CATSDLVGGAYNEQFF.

The chain is built from TRBV18 and TRBJ1-1; 7 bases match TRBD1. There are 15 residues in the CDR3. Germline values: CDR1 KGHSH, CDR2 LQKENI. V gave up 0 bases and J gave up 5 bases; unmatched junction bases: 6. The CDR3 loop is CASSPPKGGRTEAFF. CDR3 sequence (DNA): TGTGCCAGCTCACCACCGAAAGGGGGCCGAACTGAAGCTTTCTTT.

This clonotype was counted only a few times. The V and J genes are TRBV27 and TRBJ1-1; no reliable D call. The CDR3 is 15 residues long. Germline V gene lookup returns CDR1 MNHEY and CDR2 SMNVEV (reference sequence). V gave up 5 bases and J gave up 3 bases, with 16 bases separating them. DNA of the CDR3: TGTGCCAGCAGTACAAGTTTGGCAGGATACACTGAAGCTTTCTTT. Its protein is CASSTSLAGYTEAFF.

The chain employs TRBV12-3 or TRBV12-4 and TRBJ2-2; the match to TRBD1 covers 10 bases. The junction had 3 bases not matched to a gene; V was cut back by 4 bases and J by 4 bases. The CDR3 totals 15 residues. The CDR3 is CASSSWTGGTGELFF. For the CDR3, the DNA is TGTGCCAGCAGTTCGTGGACAGGGGGCACCGGGGAGCTGTTTTTT.

In nucleotides, the CDR3 is TGTGCCAGCACCCCTGCCCGATCATTTGGGGAGACCCAGTACTTC. Protein: CASTPARSFGETQYF. The chain recombines TRBV6-6 with TRBJ2-5; D is uncertain. The CDR3 covers 15 residues. The V gene's germline CDR1 is MNHNY and CDR2 SVGAGI (reference sequence). The V end lost 7 bases, the J end lost 5 bases, and 20 bases lay between the germline ends.

This clonotype was found a few times. The chain joins TRBV4-1 to TRBJ2-1; TRBD2 aligns across 8 bases. V dropped 1 base and J dropped 7; count of bases not matched to a gene: 9. The CDR3 is made up of 16 amino acids. The germline V gene has CDR1 MGHRA and CDR2 YSYEKL. CDR3 residues: CASSQVSWREENEQFF. DNA of the CDR3: TGCGCCAGCAGCCAAGTATCGTGGCGGGAGGAGAATGAGCAGTTCTTC.

The table lists this clonotype with a few counts. The J gene is TRBJ2-4, the V gene TRBV11-2, with TRBD1 matching 11 bases. CDR3 length: 17 amino acids. V gave up 5 bases and J gave up 0 bases; unmatched junction bases: 6. Germline CDR1 reads SGHAT; CDR2 reads FQNNGV. DNA of the CDR3: TGTGCCAGCAGCCCGGGGACAGGGGGGGTAGCCAAAAACATTCAGTACTTC. This encodes CASSPGTGGVAKNIQYF.

This rearrangement joins TRBV6-1 to TRBJ1-6; D unclear. V was trimmed by 0 bases and J by 10 bases, leaving 4 bases between them. The CDR3 has 12 residues. The germline gives CDR1 MNHNS, CDR2 SASEGT. The CDR3 DNA follows: TGTGCCAGCAGTGAAGCGGCCTCACCCCTCCACTTT. It translates to CASSEAASPLHF.

This chain links TRBV7-9 with TRBJ2-5; tentatively, D is TRBD2 (5 bases). The V end was cut by 2 bases, the J end by 2 bases, with 15 bases between. CDR1 and CDR2 (germline): SEHNR, FQNEAQ (reference sequence). CDR3 size: 16 residues. The CDR3 region has the DNA TGTGCCAGCAGCTTAATTGCGGGTTGGCGGCAAGAGACCCAGTACTTC. Encoded protein: CASSLIAGWRQETQYF.

This clonotype turned up a few times. The CDR3 region has the DNA TGTGCCAGCAGCCAAGCGCAGGGATTGTTTGACGAGCAGTACTTC. This codes for CASSQAQGLFDEQYF. The chain is built from TRBV14 and TRBJ2-7, with a weak D call TRBD1 (5 bases). From germline, CDR1 is SGHDN and CDR2 FVKESK. V dropped 1 base and J dropped 5 bases, with 15 bases sitting between them. This CDR3 is built from 15 residues.

This chain uses TRBV7-2 with TRBJ1-2, with TRBD1 matching over 7 bases. The CDR3 totals 11 residues. J gave up 12 bases and V 6 bases, and 7 bases lay outside the gene matches. The V gene's germline CDR1 is SGHTA and CDR2 FQGNSA. CDR3 in amino acids: CASRSEGADTF. The CDR3 DNA sequence: TGTGCCAGCAGATCTGAGGGGGCTGACACCTTC.

This clonotype was detected only a few times. V is TRBV10-3 and J is TRBJ1-2; no reliable D call. Germline assignment: CDR1 ENHRY and CDR2 SYGVKD. V shed 2 bases and J shed 7 bases, with 11 bases lying between them. CDR3 length: 13 amino acids. The CDR3 is CAISERPAAGYTF. The CDR3 region has the DNA TGTGCCATCAGTGAGCGGCCTGCTGCTGGCTACACCTTC.

This clonotype was counted only a few times. V and J are TRBV15 and TRBJ1-1; TRBD1 agrees at 8 bases. CDR1 and CDR2 from the germline V gene are LNHNV and YYDKDF (reference sequence). The CDR3 sequence is 16 residues long. With V trimmed by 0 bases and J by 0 bases, 3 bases remained unmatched. CDR3 DNA sequence: TGTGCCACCAGCAGAGAGCGGACAGGGCTGAACACTGAAGCTTTCTTT. This codes for CATSRERTGLNTEAFF.

CDR3 bases: TGTGCCACCAGCAGAGTCTCTCTGGGGGGCACAGATACGCAGTATTTT. The encoded protein is CATSRVSLGGTDTQYF. V gene TRBV15 combines with J gene TRBJ2-3; D assignment may be TRBD1 or TRBD2 (5 bases each). The CDR3 spans 16 residues. The V gene lost 1 base and the J gene lost 1 base, with 12 bases spanning the gap. The germline V gene has CDR1 LNHNV and CDR2 YYDKDF (reference sequence).